Presented here are 22 T cell receptor beta chains from one specimen sequenced in a study of cytomegalovirus exposure and HLA in healthy donors. PCR was performed using 60 Vbeta and 13 Jbeta primers. Measured with immunoSEQ multiplex PCR; TCRdb has only the in-frame clones, and not every one. This sample carries 65,000 to 90,000 clones, about two thirds of them seen once, and the ten largest clones take around 10%. Sample: PBMCs. Source of these receptors: a woman between 40 and 50 years old in good health and CMV-seropositive.

The chain combines TRBV6-4 with TRBJ2-1; 9 bases fit TRBD2. The germline V gene has CDR1 MRHNA and CDR2 SNTAGT. The V gene end was trimmed by 0 bases and the J gene end by 9 bases; junction bases not matched to a gene: 6. The CDR3 spans 15 residues. The chain's CDR3 is CASSDSAGGPGEQFF. In nucleotides, the CDR3 is TGTGCCAGCAGTGACTCTGCGGGGGGGCCGGGTGAGCAGTTCTTC.

This clone occurred a few times. The gene calls are TRBV9 and TRBJ1-1; the D is unclear. V was shortened by 2 bases and J by 3 bases, with 8 bases between the two germline ends. The germline V gene has CDR1 SGDLS and CDR2 YYNGEE. The CDR3 totals 13 residues. CDR3 region: CASSVQRDTEAFF. The CDR3 DNA sequence: TGTGCCAGCAGCGTCCAGAGGGACACTGAAGCTTTCTTT.

V gene TRBV6-1 combines with J gene TRBJ2-7; D is uncertain. Germline CDR1 MNHNS, CDR2 SASEGT. This CDR3 contains 12 residues. The germline V and J ends were trimmed by 5 bases and 2 bases, with 7 bases remaining between them. The CDR3 DNA reads as TGTGCCAGCAGTCCTCGTCCCTACGAGCAGTACTTC. As protein: CASSPRPYEQYF.

This clone is a singleton in its sample. The rearrangement uses TRBV7-9 and TRBJ1-2; TRBD1 agrees at 11 bases. CDR3 length: 14 residues. V shed 0 bases, J shed 8 bases, and the junction held 2 bases outside the gene matches. Germline-derived CDR1 and CDR2 are SEHNR and FQNEAQ (reference sequence). The DNA of the CDR3 is TGTGCCAGCAGCTTAGCCGGGACAGGGGGAGGCTACACCTTC. It translates to CASSLAGTGGGYTF.

The chain combines TRBV7-2 with TRBJ2-3, with a weak D call TRBD1 (5 bases). V was clipped by 1 base and J by 5 bases, with 7 bases between them. The CDR3 contains 13 residues. CDR1 SGHTA and CDR2 FQGNSA come from the germline V gene. This CDR3 is CASSLGQLDTQYF. CDR3 bases: TGTGCCAGCAGCTTAGGACAGCTAGATACGCAGTATTTT.

The V and J genes are TRBV5-1 and TRBJ2-7, with 7 bases lining up with TRBD1. The CDR3 has 14 amino acids. The trim removed 4 bases at V and 1 base at J, leaving 5 bases unmatched. CDR1 and CDR2 from the germline V gene are SGHRS and YFSETQ. DNA of the CDR3: TGCGCCAGCAGCCCGGGACAGCCATCCTACGAGCAGTACTTC. This gives the protein CASSPGQPSYEQYF. The full variable domain, rest sourced from reference TRBV5-1 and TRBJ2-7, is KAGVTQTPRYLIKTRGQQVTLSCSPISGHRSVSWYQQTPGQGLQFLFEYFSETQRNKGNFPGRFSGRQFSNSRSEMNVSTLELGDSALYLCASSPGQPSYEQYFGPGTRLTVT.

The V gene is TRBV5-1, the J gene TRBJ2-7; 10 bases align to TRBD2. The germline CDR1 and CDR2 sequences are SGHRS and YFSETQ. The CDR3 is 14 amino acids. The V and J ends lost 4 bases and 5 bases, in that order; junction bases with no gene match: 6. CDR3 sequence (DNA): TGCGCCAGCAGCCTGGGACTAGCGCGGGACGAGCAGTACTTC. Residues: CASSLGLARDEQYF.

This clone was seen just once. The chain combines TRBV7-8 with TRBJ1-3, with TRBD1 as a possible D gene (6 bases). V lost 5 bases and J 2 bases, leaving 13 bases between the germline ends. CDR3 size: 15 residues. The germline CDR1 and CDR2 sequences are SGHVS and FQNEAQ. CDR3 residues: CASSAGTLTGNTIYF. CDR3 bases: TGTGCCAGCAGCGCCGGGACACTTACTGGAAACACCATATATTTT.

The chain recombines TRBV6-5 with TRBJ2-7; a possible D gene is TRBD2 (5 bases). The CDR3 covers 14 residues. V shed 6 bases and J shed 1 base, with 13 bases lying between them. CDR1 is MNHEY and CDR2 is SVGAGI in the germline V gene. The CDR3 loop is CASSPSGESYEQYF. DNA of the CDR3: TGTGCCAGCAGCCCGAGCGGAGAATCCTACGAGCAGTACTTC.

The V gene is TRBV11-2, the J gene TRBJ2-7; TRBD2 aligns across 7 bases. The CDR3 extends over 13 amino acids. V trimming: 1 base; J trimming: 4 bases; junction bases outside the gene matches: 1. CDR1 is SGHAT, CDR2 FQNNGV, per germline. The CDR3 DNA reads TGTGCCAGCAGCTTAGGGGGGGGGTACGAGCAGTACTTC. Its protein is CASSLGGGYEQYF.

In this sample, this clone turned up once. The rearrangement joins TRBV10-2 to TRBJ2-7, with TRBD1 matching over 7 bases. This CDR3 has 14 amino acids. Germline-derived CDR1 and CDR2 are WSHSY and SAAADI. J lost 6 bases, V lost 2 bases, and 7 bases had no gene match. CDR3 in DNA: TGCGCCAGCAGTGAGCCGGGACAGCTTCGCGAGCAGTACTTC. This codes for CASSEPGQLREQYF.

The CDR3 here is CASSLYQFGASTDTQYF. The CDR3 DNA is TGTGCCAGCAGCTTATATCAGTTTGGGGCTAGCACAGATACGCAGTATTTT. This chain uses TRBV13 with TRBJ2-3; D might be TRBD1 (5 bases). The CDR3 covers 17 residues. Germline values: CDR1 PRHDT, CDR2 FYEKMQ (reference sequence). Trimming removed 2 bases at V and 0 bases at J, with 15 bases between.

The chain uses TRBV27 and TRBJ2-3; 7 nucleotides agree with TRBD1. V lost 7 bases and J lost 4; bases outside the gene matches: 11. Germline CDR1 MNHEY, CDR2 SMNVEV (reference sequence). The CDR3 totals 15 residues. The CDR3 region is CASTSGGVGADTQYF. The CDR3 DNA follows: TGTGCCAGCACCTCAGGGGGAGTAGGCGCAGATACGCAGTATTTT.

This CDR3 is CASSKGQSNSPLHF. The CDR3 DNA reads TGTGCCAGCAGCAAGGGACAGAGTAATTCACCCCTCCACTTT. The chain employs TRBV6-6 and TRBJ1-6, with 7 positions matching TRBD1. Germline V gene sequence: CDR1 MNHNY, CDR2 SVGAGI (reference sequence). The CDR3 is made up of 14 amino acids. Losses at the gene ends were 6 bases for V and 6 bases for J; bases not matched to a gene: 5.

This chain uses TRBV7-3 with TRBJ2-2; tentatively, D is TRBD2 (6 bases). Trimming took off 3 bases at V and 7 bases at J, with 18 bases between the two ends. Per germline, CDR1 SGHTA and CDR2 FQGTGA. This CDR3 comprises 16 residues. In DNA form, the CDR3 reads TGTGCCAGCAGCTTTTTCGGGGGATTTCCTAACGGGGAGCTGTTTTTT. It yields the protein CASSFFGGFPNGELFF.

V and J are TRBV2 and TRBJ1-4, with TRBD1 matching 8 bases. The CDR3 sequence is 15 residues long. Germline trimming cut 6 bases from V and 7 bases from J; bases unmatched to any gene: 10. Germline V CDR1 and CDR2: SNHLY, FYNNEI. CDR3 sequence (DNA): TGTGCCAGCAGGCTACAGGGGGTCTTGGGTGAAAAACTGTTTTTT. Its protein product is CASRLQGVLGEKLFF.

This clone was detected a few times. The gene calls are TRBV7-3 and TRBJ2-5, with TRBD2 matching 14 bases. The CDR3 is made up of 17 amino acids. The ends lost 5 bases at V and 0 bases at J; junction bases unmatched: 5. Germline assignment: CDR1 SGHTA and CDR2 FQGTGA. The CDR3 DNA reads TGTGCCAGCAGCCCCGGGACTAGCGGGGGTTACCAAGAGACCCAGTACTTC. As protein: CASSPGTSGGYQETQYF.

This chain joins TRBV7-3 and TRBJ2-5; a possible D gene is TRBD2 (7 bases). The germline V gene encodes CDR1 SGHTA and CDR2 FQGTGA. V dropped 2 bases and J dropped 1 base, with 17 bases sitting between them. The CDR3 totals 17 residues. Here the CDR3 DNA reads TGTGCCAGCAGCTTAGGGATGGGGGGGGCCACCCAAGAGACCCAGTACTTC. Its translation: CASSLGMGGATQETQYF. The variable domain in full, completed from reference TRBV7-3 and TRBJ2-5, reads GAGVSQTPSNKVTEKGKYVELRCDPISGHTALYWYRQSLGQGPEFLIYFQGTGAADDSGLPNDRFFAVRPEGSVSTLKIQRTERGDSAVYLCASSLGMGGATQETQYFGPGTRLLVL.

The table lists this clone with a count of one. V is TRBV4-1 and J is TRBJ2-4, with TRBD2 matching over 11 bases. CDR3 length: 17 residues. Germline trimming cut 2 bases from V and 7 bases from J; bases unmatched to any gene: 10. Germline V lookup: CDR1 MGHRA, CDR2 YSYEKL. The chain's CDR3 is CASSQMIGTSGMNIQYF. For the CDR3, the DNA is TGCGCCAGCAGCCAAATGATCGGGACTAGCGGAATGAACATTCAGTACTTC.

This clone was seen a single time. The V gene is TRBV7-2, the J gene TRBJ2-5, with D hard to call. CDR3 length equals 14 residues. Per germline, CDR1 SGHTA and CDR2 FQGNSA. Trimming took off 5 bases at V and 1 base at J, with 11 bases between the two ends. The CDR3, as DNA: TGTGCCAGCAGCAAACGGCAGGTCCAAGAGACCCAGTACTTC. It encodes CASSKRQVQETQYF. Based on the CDR3 plus reference TRBV7-2 and TRBJ2-5, the full variable domain is GAGVSQSPSNKVTEKGKDVELRCDPISGHTALYWYRQSLGQGLEFLIYFQGNSAPDKSGLPSDRFSAERTGGSVSTLTIQRTQQEDSAVYLCASSKRQVQETQYFGPGTRLLVL.

The rearrangement joins TRBV19 to TRBJ1-2, with 7 positions matching TRBD1. Looked up from germline, CDR1 is LNHDA and CDR2 is SQIVND (reference sequence). After removal of 4 bases from V and 8 bases from J, the junction contained 7 bases not matched to a gene. The CDR3 runs to 13 residues. This chain's CDR3 is CASSTRQGLGYTF. The CDR3 DNA reads as TGTGCCAGTAGTACCAGACAGGGATTGGGCTACACCTTC.

This clone came up a few times. The chain uses TRBV12-5 and TRBJ2-5, with 10 nucleotides matching TRBD1. The germline gives CDR1 LGHNT, CDR2 FRNRAP. The CDR3 extends over 13 amino acids. The V and J ends lost 8 bases and 5 bases, in that order; junction bases with no gene match: 5. DNA of the CDR3: TGTGCTAGTAGACAGGGGGCCCGGGAGACCCAGTACTTC. As protein: CASRQGARETQYF.